The next 32 T cell receptor beta chains were all read from a single sample in a study of CD8 T cells in ankylosing spondylitis. TCRdb reanalysed the 5' RACE reads using MiXCR and keeps one entry per CDR3 protein. The sample comprises approximately 150,000 distinct CDR3 sequences, 25% to 35% of which are singletons, and 4.5% to 6% rests with the top ten. What was sequenced was synovial fluid, either unsorted or a sorted T cell fraction (not recorded which). The source is a male donor with ankylosing spondylitis.

The chain links TRBV5-1 to TRBJ2-5; TRBD2 matches at 8 bases. V lost 0 bases, J lost 3 bases, and 4 bases stayed unmatched. The germline CDR1 and CDR2 sequences are SGHRS and YFSETQ. The CDR3 has 15 residues. CDR3 loop: CASSLELAEKETQYF. Here the CDR3 DNA reads TGCGCCAGCAGCTTGGAACTAGCGGAAAAAGAGACCCAGTACTTC.

The chain combines TRBV9 with TRBJ1-3, with a weak D call TRBD1 (5 bases). The germline V gene encodes CDR1 SGDLS and CDR2 YYNGEE. The CDR3 extends over 17 amino acids. V was trimmed by 3 bases and J by 0 bases, leaving 16 bases between them. This CDR3 is CASSDRDGLDSGNTIYF. In DNA form, the CDR3 reads TGTGCCAGCAGCGACCGGGACGGACTCGACTCTGGAAACACCATATATTTT.

Many counts were recorded for this clonotype. The chain links TRBV27 to TRBJ1-1, with TRBD1 matching 8 bases. The germline V gene encodes CDR1 MNHEY and CDR2 SMNVEV (reference sequence). Trimming cost V 5 bases and J 8 bases; bases outside gene matches: 10. CDR3 length: 14 residues. The CDR3 spells CASSIQGAVGEAFF. In nucleotides, the CDR3 is TGTGCCAGCAGTATTCAGGGGGCAGTGGGGGAAGCTTTCTTT.

This clonotype was detected a few times. V is TRBV5-6 and J is TRBJ2-1; 8 bases line up with TRBD1. From germline, CDR1 is SGHDT and CDR2 YYEEEE. The V and J ends lost 3 bases and 5 bases, in that order; junction bases with no gene match: 7. The CDR3 runs to 15 residues. CDR3 sequence: CASSSLDREDNEQFF. The CDR3 nucleotides are TGTGCCAGCAGCTCCTTGGACAGGGAGGACAATGAGCAGTTCTTC.

This chain links TRBV7-8 with TRBJ1-1; TRBD1 aligns across 7 bases. In germline, CDR1 is SGHVS, CDR2 FQNEAQ. With V trimmed by 1 base and J by 11 bases, 4 bases remained unmatched. The CDR3 totals 12 residues. The CDR3 DNA reads TGTGCCAGCAGCTTAGAGGGGGCCAGTGCTTTCTTT. It yields the protein CASSLEGASAFF.

The rearrangement uses TRBV12-3 or TRBV12-4 and TRBJ1-3; D is possibly TRBD1 (5 bases). The CDR3 extends over 17 amino acids. Trimming stripped 3 bases from V and 3 bases from J, with 18 bases between. In DNA form, the CDR3 reads TGTGCCAGCAGTTTGCCTTTGTACGGGGCTGGTGGAAACACCATATATTTT. Amino acid sequence: CASSLPLYGAGGNTIYF.

The gene calls are TRBV29-1 and TRBJ2-3; D might be TRBD2 (7 bases). This CDR3 has 13 residues. CDR1 is SQVTM and CDR2 is ANQGSEA in the germline V gene. V dropped 7 bases and J dropped 2 bases, with 13 bases sitting between them. The CDR3 DNA reads as TGCAGCGCCCGGGGGGACAACACAGATACGCAGTATTTT. Translation: CSARGDNTDTQYF.

This clonotype occurred a few times. CDR3 residues: CSARVQGDSYNEQFF. In DNA form, the CDR3 reads TGCAGTGCTAGAGTTCAGGGGGACTCCTACAATGAGCAGTTCTTC. J is TRBJ2-1 and V is TRBV20-1; TRBD1 aligns across 7 bases. Germline CDR1 DFQATT, CDR2 SNEGSKA (reference sequence). This CDR3 comprises 15 residues. Unmatched junction bases numbered 3, after V lost 1 base and J lost 0 bases.

The chain recombines TRBV12-3 or TRBV12-4 with TRBJ2-1; 10 bases are shared with TRBD2. Losses at the gene ends were 6 bases for V and 10 bases for J; bases not matched to a gene: 15. The CDR3 consists of 16 residues. Here the CDR3 reads CASRTYSGGPESEQFF. Here the CDR3 DNA reads TGTGCCAGCAGAACTTATAGCGGGGGGCCCGAGAGCGAGCAGTTCTTC.

The sample holds a few counts of this clonotype. The V and J genes are TRBV18 and TRBJ2-2; D unclear. The germline CDR1 and CDR2 sequences are KGHSH and LQKENI. This CDR3 comprises 15 residues. Trimming removed 0 bases at V and 6 bases at J, with 11 bases between. In nucleotides, the CDR3 is TGTGCCAGCTCACCACCCCTGAATTGGGCCGGGGAGCTGTTTTTT. Protein: CASSPPLNWAGELFF.

This clonotype has a handful of counts. This chain links TRBV5-4 with TRBJ1-2; TRBD1 matches at 8 bases. This CDR3 has 16 residues. V was pared by 4 bases and J by 1 base, with 9 bases of the junction left unmatched. CDR1 SGHNT and CDR2 YYREEE come from the germline V gene (reference sequence). CDR3 in DNA: TGTGCCAGCAGCCTCCCGGCAGGGGGCTATAACTATGGCTACACCTTC. Translation: CASSLPAGGYNYGYTF.

This clonotype was found a few times. DNA for the CDR3: TGCAGTGCCCCCCGGGACAACATGAACACTGAAGCTTTCTTT. Amino acids: CSAPRDNMNTEAFF. This sequence joins TRBV20-1 and TRBJ1-1; a weak D match, TRBD1 (6 bases). This CDR3 has 14 amino acids. Per the germline V gene, CDR1 is DFQATT and CDR2 is SNEGSKA (reference sequence). V was shortened by 6 bases and J by 0 bases, with 14 bases between the two germline ends.

There are a few counts of this clonotype. This chain joins TRBV28 and TRBJ1-5; D is possibly TRBD1 (5 bases). Germline values: CDR1 MDHEN, CDR2 SYDVKM. V was trimmed by 6 bases and J by 3 bases, leaving 18 bases between them. The CDR3 covers 16 residues. In DNA form, the CDR3 reads TGTGCCAGCAGGGAGTTTGGTCAGGGCCCCAATCAGCCCCAGCATTTT. This codes for CASREFGQGPNQPQHF.

This clonotype turned up a few times. The chain carries TRBV4-1 and TRBJ2-5; 8 positions agree with TRBD2. The germline gives CDR1 MGHRA, CDR2 YSYEKL. The CDR3 loop spans 15 amino acids. V lost 0 bases, J lost 5 bases, and 5 bases stayed unmatched. The CDR3 sequence: CASSQDTGGLETQYF. DNA of the CDR3: TGCGCCAGCAGCCAAGATACGGGAGGGCTTGAGACCCAGTACTTC.

The rearrangement links TRBV12-3 or TRBV12-4 to TRBJ2-1, with D perhaps TRBD1 or TRBD2 (5 bases each). The CDR3 is 18 residues long. Trimming removed 3 bases at V and 4 bases at J, with 22 bases between. In DNA form, the CDR3 reads TGTGCCAGCAGTTTCTCATCTGGGGACCTCCTGGGGTACAATGAGCAGTTCTTC. Translated, it gives CASSFSSGDLLGYNEQFF.

The sample holds one count of this clonotype. The chain employs TRBV3-1 and TRBJ1-2; D not certain. CDR1 and CDR2 from the germline V gene are LGHDT and YNNKEL (reference sequence). This CDR3 contains 13 residues. The ends were cut back, 2 bases at V and 5 bases at J, with 9 bases in the middle. CDR3 sequence (DNA): TGTGCCAGCAGCCAACTGGCACCTTATGGCTACACCTTC. It encodes CASSQLAPYGYTF. The whole variable domain, filled in from reference TRBV3-1 and TRBJ1-2, reads DTAVSQTPKYLVTQMGNDKSIKCEQNLGHDTMYWYKQDSKKFLKIMFSYNNKELIINETVPNRFSPKSPDKAHLNLHINSLELGDSAVYFCASSQLAPYGYTFGSGTRLTVV.

This clonotype was seen a few times. The V gene is TRBV3-1, the J gene TRBJ1-2; TRBD1 aligns across 7 bases. CDR1 is LGHDT and CDR2 is YNNKEL in the germline V gene (reference sequence). The CDR3 sequence is 14 residues long. The J segment lost 3 bases and the V segment lost 3 bases, leaving 4 bases of the junction unmatched. This CDR3 is CASSHLTGDYGYTF. DNA of the CDR3: TGTGCCAGCAGCCACCTCACAGGGGACTATGGCTACACCTTC.

The chain is built from TRBV10-3 and TRBJ2-7, with 7 bases matching TRBD2. The germline V gene encodes CDR1 ENHRY and CDR2 SYGVKD. The CDR3 has 15 amino acids. V was pared by 3 bases and J by 0 bases, with 5 bases of the junction left unmatched. CDR3 region: CAISDLAAASYEQYF. CDR3 in DNA: TGTGCCATCAGTGACCTAGCGGCAGCCTCCTACGAGCAGTACTTC.

This clonotype came up once. The chain links TRBV20-1 to TRBJ2-7; 7 nucleotides align to TRBD2. Per germline, CDR1 DFQATT and CDR2 SNEGSKA (reference sequence). This CDR3 region has 15 residues. The V and J ends lost 6 bases and 1 base, in that order; junction bases with no gene match: 12. In DNA form, the CDR3 reads TGCAGTGCCGAACCCGGGGGAGCGGGGTCCTACGAGCAGTACTTC. Translated, it gives CSAEPGGAGSYEQYF.

The CDR3: CASTLAGGTDTQYF. CDR3 DNA: TGTGCCAGCACCCTAGCGGGGGGCACAGATACGCAGTATTTT. The V and J genes are TRBV3-1 and TRBJ2-3; 10 nucleotides line up with TRBD2. Germline V gene sequence: CDR1 LGHDT, CDR2 YNNKEL (reference sequence). This CDR3 contains 14 residues. The ends lost 7 bases at V and 1 base at J; junction bases unmatched: 2.

This clonotype was seen a handful of times. The chain has TRBV29-1 and TRBJ2-2; 7 nucleotides align to TRBD1. J gave up 1 base and V 5 bases, and 7 bases lay outside the gene matches. The CDR3 length is 15 residues. The germline CDR1 and CDR2 sequences are SQVTM and ANQGSEA. CDR3 region: CSVSRQGLNTGELFF. CDR3 nucleotide sequence: TGCAGCGTTTCTCGACAGGGCCTGAACACCGGGGAGCTGTTTTTT.

The chain has TRBV5-1 and TRBJ2-7; D ambiguous. Trimming stripped 4 bases from V and 0 bases from J, with 11 bases between. CDR1 and CDR2 (germline): SGHRS, YFSETQ. CDR3 length: 14 residues. As DNA, the CDR3 is TGCGCCAGCAGCCCGCCGGACCTCTCCTACGAGCAGTACTTC. This codes for CASSPPDLSYEQYF.

The chain employs TRBV11-3 and TRBJ2-1; TRBD1 agrees at 8 bases. The CDR3 has 15 amino acids. Looked up from germline, CDR1 is SGHNT and CDR2 is YENEEA. The ends lost 1 base at V and 8 bases at J; junction bases unmatched: 7. The CDR3 nucleotides are TGTGCCAGCAGCTTAGGGACAGGGTCGGCCGATGAGCAGTTCTTC. This sequence encodes CASSLGTGSADEQFF.

The rearrangement links TRBV5-1 to TRBJ2-5; D not resolved. V gave up 1 base and J gave up 5 bases, with 12 bases separating them. The CDR3 extends over 14 amino acids. Per the germline V gene, CDR1 is SGHRS and CDR2 is YFSETQ. CDR3 in amino acids: CASSLQALGETQYF. Here the CDR3 DNA reads TGCGCCAGCAGCTTGCAGGCCCTTGGGGAGACCCAGTACTTC.

The sample holds one count of this clonotype. The rearrangement links TRBV18 to TRBJ2-1, with D tentatively TRBD1 or TRBD2 (5 bases each). Trimming stripped 3 bases from V and 5 bases from J, with 11 bases between. CDR3 size: 14 residues. Germline lookup yields CDR1 KGHSH and CDR2 LQKENI. CDR3 sequence (DNA): TGTGCCAGCTCACCGGGACGGTCGAACAATGAGCAGTTCTTC. Its protein product is CASSPGRSNNEQFF.

CDR3 amino acids: CASSPGTSGRSTDTQYF. The CDR3 nucleotides are TGTGCCAGCAGTCCCGGGACTAGCGGGAGGAGCACAGATACGCAGTATTTT. The gene calls are TRBV3-1 and TRBJ2-3; TRBD2 matches at 15 bases. V lost 6 bases to trimming and J lost 0 bases; unmatched junction nucleotides: 4. CDR3 length: 17 amino acids. Germline V CDR1 and CDR2: LGHDT, YNNKEL (reference sequence).

This clonotype has a count of ten or more. This CDR3 reads CASSLGPTGETQYF. The CDR3 nucleotides read TGTGCCAGCAGTTTAGGGCCGACTGGAGAGACCCAGTACTTC. V is TRBV12-3 or TRBV12-4 and J is TRBJ2-5; no firm D call. The CDR3 spans 14 residues. The V end was cut by 1 base, the J end by 4 bases, with 10 bases between.

This clonotype was seen only a few times. In DNA, the CDR3 is TGTGCCAGCAGCCAAGGGATAGCCGGCGAGCAGTACTTC. This codes for CASSQGIAGEQYF. The chain is built from TRBV3-1 and TRBJ2-7; no reliable D call. This CDR3 region has 13 residues. Germline CDR1 LGHDT, CDR2 YNNKEL (reference sequence). Trimming left V 1 base short and J 6 bases short, with 10 bases between.

V is TRBV5-6 and J is TRBJ2-7, with D possibly being TRBD1 or TRBD2 (5 bases each). V lost 4 bases to trimming and J lost 3 bases, with 17 bases between them. The germline CDR1 and CDR2 sequences are SGHDT and YYEEEE. This CDR3 has 15 amino acids. CDR3 residues: CASSMSGTSHYEQYF. The DNA of the CDR3 is TGTGCCAGCAGCATGTCCGGGACGTCACACTACGAGCAGTACTTC.

The table lists this clonotype with a few counts. The rearrangement joins TRBV11-2 to TRBJ1-1, with D tentatively TRBD1 (5 bases). This CDR3 region has 14 residues. Germline CDR1 and CDR2: SGHAT and FQNNGV. The V gene lost 5 bases and the J gene lost 7 bases, with 17 bases spanning the gap. The CDR3: CASSLSPGLSEAFF. The CDR3 DNA reads TGTGCCAGCAGCCTCTCGCCAGGGTTGAGTGAAGCTTTCTTT.

The V and J genes are TRBV6-2 or TRBV6-3 and TRBJ2-1; TRBD2 agrees at 8 bases. The V and J ends lost 11 bases and 9 bases, in that order; junction bases with no gene match: 18. Germline V lookup: CDR1 MNHEY, CDR2 SVGEGT. The CDR3 is 15 residues long. The CDR3 sequence: CAATKFQRESSEQFF. The CDR3 DNA is TGTGCCGCAACGAAGTTCCAGCGGGAGTCGTCTGAGCAGTTCTTC.

This clonotype was recorded many times. The V call is TRBV7-8, the J call TRBJ2-1, with D perhaps TRBD1 (6 bases). Germline CDR1 and CDR2: SGHVS and FQNEAQ. Trimming pared 1 base from V and 6 bases from J, leaving 13 bases between. The CDR3 is 15 amino acids. The CDR3 DNA reads as TGTGCCAGCAGCTTAGTGGGGGCCACCATCAATGAGCAGTTCTTC. This gives the protein CASSLVGATINEQFF.